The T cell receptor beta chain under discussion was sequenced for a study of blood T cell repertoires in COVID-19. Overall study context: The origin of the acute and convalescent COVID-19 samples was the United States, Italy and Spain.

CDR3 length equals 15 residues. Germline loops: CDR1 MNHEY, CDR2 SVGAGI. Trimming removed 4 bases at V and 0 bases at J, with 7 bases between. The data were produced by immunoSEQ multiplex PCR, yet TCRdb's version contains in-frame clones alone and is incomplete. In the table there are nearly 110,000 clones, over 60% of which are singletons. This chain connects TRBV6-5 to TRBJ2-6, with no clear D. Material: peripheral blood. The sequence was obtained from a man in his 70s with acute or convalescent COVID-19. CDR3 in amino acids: CASSLDFSGANVLTF. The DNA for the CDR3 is TGTGCCAGCAGTTTAGATTTCTCTGGGGCCAACGTCCTGACTTTC.